Presented here are 24 T cell receptor beta chains from one specimen sequenced in a study of OX40 agonist ivuxolimab in advanced cancers. Method: immunoSEQ multiplex PCR; TCRdb's copy keeps in-frame clones and lacks some. The sample includes about 45,000 clones, 89% of them seen just once. The source was CD4+ or CD8+ T cells sorted from blood, collected in a trial of the OX40 agonist ivuxolimab. These receptors were collected from an adult with an advanced solid tumor such as melanoma, head and neck, liver or kidney cancer.

The V gene is TRBV14, the J gene TRBJ1-2; D unresolved. The V end was cut by 4 bases, the J end by 4 bases, with 10 bases between. This CDR3 is built from 13 residues. The germline gives CDR1 SGHDN, CDR2 FVKESK. The CDR3 region has the DNA TGTGCCAGCAGCCCTCCAGCGAGCTATGGCTACACCTTC. It specifies CASSPPASYGYTF.

The V gene is TRBV6-1, the J gene TRBJ1-1; D gene ambiguous. The CDR3 totals 11 residues. Trimming stripped 2 bases from V and 5 bases from J, with 3 bases between. Germline V gives CDR1 MNHNS, CDR2 SASEGT. CDR3 region: CASSELTEAFF. CDR3 DNA sequence: TGTGCCAGCAGTGAACTAACTGAAGCTTTCTTT.

The gene calls are TRBV2 and TRBJ2-3; no clear D gene. There are 12 residues in the CDR3. V shed 7 bases and J shed 4 bases, with 9 bases lying between them. Germline V gene lookup returns CDR1 SNHLY and CDR2 FYNNEI. CDR3 residues: CASKEQPDTQYF. DNA for the CDR3: TGTGCCAGCAAGGAGCAGCCAGATACGCAGTATTTT.

The V and J genes are TRBV2 and TRBJ1-6, with 7 bases lining up with TRBD1. Germline assignment: CDR1 SNHLY and CDR2 FYNNEI. V shed 6 bases, J shed 0 bases, and the junction held 8 bases outside the gene matches. The CDR3 covers 17 residues. As DNA, the CDR3 is TGTGCCAGCAGCGCGGGACAGATGAGCTCCTATAATTCACCCCTCCACTTT. It encodes CASSAGQMSSYNSPLHF.

The chain is built from TRBV7-9 and TRBJ2-1; 10 bases fit TRBD2. CDR1 and CDR2 (germline): SEHNR, FQNEAQ (reference sequence). CDR3 length: 16 residues. V lost 2 bases and J lost 4; bases outside the gene matches: 5. CDR3 sequence reads: CASSLWLAGEYNEQFF. CDR3 nucleotides: TGTGCCAGCAGCTTATGGCTAGCGGGAGAATACAATGAGCAGTTCTTC. The complete variable domain, with remaining parts taken from reference TRBV7-9 and TRBJ2-1, reads DTGVSQNPRHKITKRGQNVTFRCDPISEHNRLYWYRQTLGQGPEFLTYFQNEAQLEKSRLLSDRFSAERPKGSFSTLEIQRTEQGDSAMYLCASSLWLAGEYNEQFFGPGTRLTVL.

With regard to this clone: One end of the junction is discordant with germline, which a read error may explain. In DNA form, the CDR3 reads TGCAGCGTTCCAGGGGAATTCTCCTTC. Translated: CSVPGEFSF. This rearrangement joins TRBV29-1 to TRBJ1-2; possibly TRBD1 for D (6 bases). Germline lookup yields CDR1 SQVTM and CDR2 ANQGSEA. The CDR3 runs to 9 residues.

The V gene is TRBV5-4, the J gene TRBJ2-7; weak D call: TRBD1 (5 bases). The CDR3 spans 17 residues. CDR1 is SGHNT, CDR2 YYREEE, per germline (reference sequence). V lost 0 bases and J lost 3, with 19 bases in between. Written as DNA, the CDR3 is TGTGCCAGCAGCTTGGGTTCAGGGAACCGAATTGACTACGAGCAGTACTTC. Translating gives CASSLGSGNRIDYEQYF.

The chain employs TRBV19 and TRBJ2-7, with a weak D call TRBD2 (5 bases). Germline assignment: CDR1 LNHDA and CDR2 SQIVND (reference sequence). V lost 5 bases and J 3 bases, leaving 14 bases between the germline ends. The CDR3 consists of 14 residues. CDR3 protein: CASSFAGVSYEQYF. The CDR3 coding sequence is TGTGCCAGTAGTTTTGCCGGGGTAAGCTACGAGCAGTACTTC. The full variable domain, with the rest looked up from reference TRBV19 and TRBJ2-7, is DGGITQSPKYLFRKEGQNVTLSCEQNLNHDAMYWYRQDPGQGLRLIYYSQIVNDFQKGDIAEGYSVSREKKESFPLTVTSAQKNPTAFYLCASSFAGVSYEQYFGPGTRLTVT.

The rearrangement links TRBV5-4 to TRBJ1-1; D may be TRBD1 (6 bases). V shed 6 bases and J shed 0 bases, with 9 bases lying between them. Germline V lookup: CDR1 SGHNT, CDR2 YYREEE (reference sequence). The CDR3 consists of 13 residues. This CDR3 reads CASNGGMNTEAFF. The CDR3 DNA reads as TGTGCCAGCAACGGGGGCATGAACACTGAAGCTTTCTTT.

The chain employs TRBV27 and TRBJ1-1; the D is unclear. The germline V gene has CDR1 MNHEY and CDR2 SMNVEV (reference sequence). V lost 3 bases to trimming and J lost 0 bases, with 8 bases between them. The length of the CDR3 is 14 residues. The CDR3 region is CASSFGQLNTEAFF. The CDR3 DNA is TGTGCCAGCAGTTTCGGCCAGCTGAACACTGAAGCTTTCTTT.

The V and J genes are TRBV29-1 and TRBJ2-5; D gene unclear. The length of the CDR3 is 13 residues. Trimming took off 7 bases at V and 1 base at J, with 13 bases between the two ends. The germline V gene encodes CDR1 SQVTM and CDR2 ANQGSEA. This CDR3 is CSAHLASQETQYF. CDR3 in DNA: TGCAGCGCCCATCTGGCGTCCCAAGAGACCCAGTACTTC.

This chain uses TRBV7-9 with TRBJ1-2; no definite D call. The CDR3 has 13 residues. Germline CDR1 reads SEHNR; CDR2 reads FQNEAQ (reference sequence). The V end lost 5 bases, the J end lost 0 bases, and 7 bases lay between the germline ends. CDR3 sequence (DNA): TGTGCCAGCAGCGTACAAGCTAACTATGGCTACACCTTC. This sequence encodes CASSVQANYGYTF.

J is TRBJ2-1 and V is TRBV7-2; TRBD2 aligns across 7 bases. There are 14 residues in the CDR3. Germline V gene sequence: CDR1 SGHTA, CDR2 FQGNSA. After removal of 7 bases from V and 3 bases from J, the junction contained 6 bases not matched to a gene. The CDR3 DNA reads as TGTGCCAGCAAATTGGTAGCGGGCTACAATGAGCAGTTCTTC. This sequence encodes CASKLVAGYNEQFF.

The CDR3: CASSLRFYDEQYF. DNA for the CDR3: TGTGCCAGCAGTTTAAGGTTCTACGACGAGCAGTACTTC. The rearrangement uses TRBV27 and TRBJ2-7; D not resolved. Germline V gene sequence: CDR1 MNHEY, CDR2 SMNVEV (reference sequence). The CDR3 totals 13 residues. V lost 2 bases to trimming and J lost 5 bases, with 10 bases between them.

The chain carries TRBV13 and TRBJ2-7; TRBD2 agrees at 8 bases. The germline gives CDR1 PRHDT, CDR2 FYEKMQ (reference sequence). This CDR3 spans 16 amino acids. V gave up 5 bases and J gave up 3 bases; unmatched junction bases: 12. This chain's CDR3 is CASSQFGGGLDYEQYF. The CDR3 nucleotides read TGTGCCAGCAGCCAATTCGGGGGGGGCCTGGACTACGAGCAGTACTTC.

J is TRBJ2-7 and V is TRBV6-5, with 7 nucleotides matching TRBD2. Trimming took 6 bases from V and 7 from J; bases not matched to a gene: 9. The CDR3 is 13 amino acids. Per germline, CDR1 MNHEY and CDR2 SVGAGI. CDR3 loop: CASSPGLSGEQYF. DNA of the CDR3: TGTGCCAGCAGCCCGGGACTATCGGGGGAGCAGTACTTC.

V and J are TRBV13 and TRBJ2-3; a possible D gene is TRBD1 (6 bases). Trimming left V 1 base short and J 1 base short, with 18 bases between. Germline V gene sequence: CDR1 PRHDT, CDR2 FYEKMQ (reference sequence). The CDR3 is made up of 18 amino acids. CDR3 residues: CASSLESWGLVGTDTQYF. The CDR3 DNA sequence: TGTGCCAGCAGCTTAGAGTCTTGGGGGCTAGTGGGCACAGATACGCAGTATTTT.

The chain links TRBV9 to TRBJ1-2; no reliable D call. Germline V lookup: CDR1 SGDLS, CDR2 YYNGEE. The CDR3 length is 15 residues. V gave up 3 bases and J gave up 0 bases, with 12 bases separating them. CDR3 DNA sequence: TGTGCCAGCAGCGGCCCCCAGAGGGCTAACTATGGCTACACCTTC. This encodes CASSGPQRANYGYTF.

The chain employs TRBV9 and TRBJ2-3, with 8 bases lining up with TRBD2. Germline values: CDR1 SGDLS, CDR2 YYNGEE. This CDR3 region has 17 residues. V gave up 4 bases and J gave up 5 bases; unmatched junction bases: 15. CDR3 protein: CASSLQAVAGRVDTQYF. In DNA, the CDR3 is TGTGCCAGCAGCCTCCAGGCCGTAGCGGGGAGGGTAGATACGCAGTATTTT.

The V gene is TRBV11-2, the J gene TRBJ2-3, with D tentatively TRBD2 (7 bases). With 3 bases removed from V and 2 bases from J, the gap between germline ends came to 18 bases. The V gene's germline CDR1 is SGHAT and CDR2 FQNNGV. The CDR3 loop spans 17 amino acids. For the CDR3, the DNA is TGTGCCAGCAGCTTCGGCGGTCGGGGGGCCCCCACAGATACGCAGTATTTT. Its translation is CASSFGGRGAPTDTQYF.

The chain joins TRBV4-1 to TRBJ2-1; 10 bases align to TRBD2. V was clipped by 0 bases and J by 9 bases; unmatched bases: 5. Germline V gene lookup returns CDR1 MGHRA and CDR2 YSYEKL. There are 15 residues in the CDR3. The CDR3 spells CASSQDQRGGSEQFF. CDR3 in DNA: TGCGCCAGCAGCCAAGACCAGCGGGGGGGCAGTGAGCAGTTCTTC.

In its sample, this clone was seen once. The chain links TRBV5-6 to TRBJ2-2, with TRBD1 as a possible D gene (6 bases). The CDR3 runs 12 residues. The ends were cut back, 4 bases at V and 8 bases at J, with 9 bases in the middle. Germline lookup yields CDR1 SGHDT and CDR2 YYEEEE. The CDR3 loop is CASSQGSGELFF. DNA for the CDR3: TGTGCCAGCAGCCAGGGGTCGGGGGAGCTGTTTTTT.

V and J are TRBV5-1 and TRBJ2-1, with D perhaps TRBD1 (5 bases). The length of the CDR3 is 14 residues. V was trimmed by 8 bases and J by 1 base, leaving 13 bases between them. In germline, CDR1 is SGHRS, CDR2 YFSETQ. CDR3 protein: CARTGPGSYNEQFF. The DNA of the CDR3 is TGCGCCAGAACAGGCCCCGGGTCCTACAATGAGCAGTTCTTC.

The V call is TRBV11-2, the J call TRBJ1-1; tentatively, D is TRBD1 (5 bases). Germline V CDR1 and CDR2: SGHAT, FQNNGV. The CDR3 totals 13 residues. Trimming shortened V by 2 bases and J by 4 bases, and 8 bases separated the two germline ends. The CDR3 DNA is TGTGCCAGCAGCTTACTGAGGGGCACTGAAGCTTTCTTT. It codes for CASSLLRGTEAFF.